This TCR beta chain is from a study of cytomegalovirus exposure and HLA in healthy donors (TCRdb year 2017). Broadly, across the study: A later analysis indicated that the roughly 120 validation repertoires were generated on the platform also employed for the approximately 700 repertoires of the first cohort. High-throughput TCR immunosequencing, statistical association of individual TCRs with disease status, and machine learning were combined to predict cytomegalovirus infection status. The aim of the study was to test whether cataloging public T cell receptors could identify signatures of past pathogen exposure. In addition to the first cohort of around 670 subjects, a separate validation cohort of over 90 different subjects was used.

Library generation was performed with the immunoSEQ multiplex PCR assay. Concerning the study's data processing: A statistical classification framework was built for diagnosing cytomegalovirus status from the catalog of TCR beta chain sequences. Not all clones reach the TCRdb copy of this immuneACCESS table, which keeps in-frame sequences only. Checked studies attribute under half of the gap to unresolved V genes and leave the rest unexplained. V, J and clone size were drawn from that table, and D and trimming were deduced from the DNA. The sample records a few hundred thousand clones, around 90% of which are singletons. The ten largest clones add up to approximately 0.95% of the sample. V drops 0 bases and J drops 3 bases, leaving 10 bases in between. The germline V gene yields LGHNA for CDR1 and YSLEER for CDR2. The CDR3 runs 15 residues from the cysteine to the phenylalanine. Just CDR3 DNA is preserved here, 45 bases in frame from base 1.

The donors belonged to the validation cohort of about 120 subjects, which was separate from the roughly 700-subject first cohort. Paper-wide results and their limitations: A later analysis found that TCRs clustered in the first cohort also tended to co-occur in the roughly 110 validation repertoires, with 94% of cluster scores above 0. The classifier was reported to diagnose cytomegalovirus status with high specificity and sensitivity in both the original and validation cohorts. The validation cohort had no HLA typing available for a later analysis, so co-occurrence within that cohort was assessed over all 110 or so repertoires. While some public TCRs were present in many individuals, most TCR sequences turned up only very rarely across donors. A total of some 180 TCR beta chains were listed by the study as associated with cytomegalovirus. In vitro tests confirmed that three of the cytomegalovirus-associated TCR beta chains recognize cytomegalovirus antigens. The authors suggested that the approach could potentially be generalized to other disease states and immunological phenotypes.

On this clone: Its antigen is currently not known. No base qualities exist here, and no much larger clone lies one base off it.

Sequencing was carried out using PBMCs. This sequence uses TRBV4-3 and TRBJ2-3; the D gene is perhaps TRBD1, on 7 matching bases. The source of this sequence is a man aged 25-40 years in good health and CMV-seronegative. The nucleotide sequence is given as TGCGCCAGCAGCCAAGAGACAGGGAGGACAGATACGCAGTATTTT. It encodes CASSQETGRTDTQYF.